This T cell receptor (beta chain) appears in the sequencing data of a study of blood T cell repertoires in COVID-19. Measured with immunoSEQ multiplex PCR; TCRdb has only the in-frame clones, and not every one. The sample lists about 100,000 clones, approximately 83% seen once, with approximately 3.3% in the top ten. Germline trimming cut 3 bases from V and 8 bases from J; bases unmatched to any gene: 4. This CDR3 spans 15 amino acids. The germline CDR1 and CDR2 sequences are ENHRY and SYGVKD. This receptor was taken from an elderly woman with active or convalescent COVID-19. This chain uses TRBV10-3 with TRBJ1-6, with 10 positions matching TRBD1. Sequencing was performed on peripheral blood. CDR3 in DNA: TGTGCCATCAGTGATATGACAGGGGGCTATTCACCCCTCCACTTT. Residues: CAISDMTGGYSPLHF.